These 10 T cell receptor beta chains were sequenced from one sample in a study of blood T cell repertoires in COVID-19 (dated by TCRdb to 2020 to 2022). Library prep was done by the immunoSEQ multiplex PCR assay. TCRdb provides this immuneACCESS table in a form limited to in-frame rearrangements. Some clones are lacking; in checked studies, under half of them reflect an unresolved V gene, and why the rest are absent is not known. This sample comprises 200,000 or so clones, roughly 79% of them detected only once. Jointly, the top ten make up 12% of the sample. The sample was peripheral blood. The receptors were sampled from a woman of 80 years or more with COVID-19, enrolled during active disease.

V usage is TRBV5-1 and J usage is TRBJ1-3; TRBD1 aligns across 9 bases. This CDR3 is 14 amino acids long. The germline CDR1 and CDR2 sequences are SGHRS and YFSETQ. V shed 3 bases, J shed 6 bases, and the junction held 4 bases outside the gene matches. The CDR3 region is CASSSGQGENTIYF. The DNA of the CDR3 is TGCGCCAGCAGCTCGGGACAGGGAGAAAACACCATATATTTT.

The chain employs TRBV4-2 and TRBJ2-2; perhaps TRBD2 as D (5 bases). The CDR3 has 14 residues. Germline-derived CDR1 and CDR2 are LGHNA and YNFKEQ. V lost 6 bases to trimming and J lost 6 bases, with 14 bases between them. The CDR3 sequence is CASRYAVEAGELFF. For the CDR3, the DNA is TGTGCCAGCAGGTACGCGGTGGAGGCCGGGGAGCTGTTTTTT.

This CDR3 reads CASRSRDREQETQYF. CDR3 sequence (DNA): TGTGCCAGCAGATCCCGGGACAGGGAACAAGAGACCCAGTACTTC. The chain recombines TRBV5-6 with TRBJ2-5; 9 bases map to TRBD1. Germline CDR1 reads SGHDT; CDR2 reads YYEEEE. V shed 5 bases and J 2 bases; nucleotides not matched to a gene: 7. The CDR3 loop spans 15 amino acids.

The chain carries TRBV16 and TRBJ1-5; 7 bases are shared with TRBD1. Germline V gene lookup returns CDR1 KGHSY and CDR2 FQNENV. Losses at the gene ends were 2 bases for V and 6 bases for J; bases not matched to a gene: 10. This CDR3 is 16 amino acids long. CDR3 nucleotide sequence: TGTGCCAGCAGCCAAAGTGCGGGACAGCTCGGTCAGCCCCAGCATTTT. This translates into CASSQSAGQLGQPQHF.

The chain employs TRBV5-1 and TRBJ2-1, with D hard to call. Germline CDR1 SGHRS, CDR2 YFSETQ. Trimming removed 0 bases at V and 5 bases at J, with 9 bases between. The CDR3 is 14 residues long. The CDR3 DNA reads TGCGCCAGCAGCTTGGAGGCGGTCAACAATGAGCAGTTCTTC. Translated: CASSLEAVNNEQFF.

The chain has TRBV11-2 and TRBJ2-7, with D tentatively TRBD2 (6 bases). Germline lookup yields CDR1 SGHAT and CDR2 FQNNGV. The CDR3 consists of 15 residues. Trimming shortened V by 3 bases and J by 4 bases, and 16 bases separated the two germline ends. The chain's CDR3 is CASSFLSGVRYEQYF. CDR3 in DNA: TGTGCCAGCAGCTTTCTTTCGGGAGTACGGTACGAGCAGTACTTC.

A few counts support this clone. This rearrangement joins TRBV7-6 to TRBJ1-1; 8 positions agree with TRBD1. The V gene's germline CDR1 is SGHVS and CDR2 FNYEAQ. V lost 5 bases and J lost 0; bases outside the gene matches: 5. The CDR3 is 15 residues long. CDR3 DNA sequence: TGTGCCAGCAGCCCAGGGGGCTGGGTGAACACTGAAGCTTTCTTT. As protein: CASSPGGWVNTEAFF.

The CDR3 loop is CASSLGTLVGGTDTQYF. CDR3 coding DNA: TGCGCCAGCAGCTTGGGGACTCTCGTAGGCGGCACAGATACGCAGTATTTT. This sequence joins TRBV5-1 and TRBJ2-3; possibly TRBD2 for D (5 bases). Trimming cost V 0 bases and J 1 base, with 15 bases left between them. This CDR3 spans 17 amino acids. From germline, CDR1 is SGHRS and CDR2 YFSETQ.

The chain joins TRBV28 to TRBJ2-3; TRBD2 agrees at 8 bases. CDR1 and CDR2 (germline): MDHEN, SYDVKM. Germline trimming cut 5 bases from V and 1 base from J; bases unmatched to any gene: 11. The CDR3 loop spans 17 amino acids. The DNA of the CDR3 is TGTGCCAGCAGTCTCGGACTAGCCTTCATCGGCACAGATACGCAGTATTTT. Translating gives CASSLGLAFIGTDTQYF.

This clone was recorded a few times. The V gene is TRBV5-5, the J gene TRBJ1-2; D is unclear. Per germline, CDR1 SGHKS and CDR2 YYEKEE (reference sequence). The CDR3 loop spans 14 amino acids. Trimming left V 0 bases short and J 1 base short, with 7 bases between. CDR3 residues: CASSLAASNYGYTF. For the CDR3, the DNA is TGTGCCAGCAGCTTGGCTGCCAGTAACTATGGCTACACCTTC.